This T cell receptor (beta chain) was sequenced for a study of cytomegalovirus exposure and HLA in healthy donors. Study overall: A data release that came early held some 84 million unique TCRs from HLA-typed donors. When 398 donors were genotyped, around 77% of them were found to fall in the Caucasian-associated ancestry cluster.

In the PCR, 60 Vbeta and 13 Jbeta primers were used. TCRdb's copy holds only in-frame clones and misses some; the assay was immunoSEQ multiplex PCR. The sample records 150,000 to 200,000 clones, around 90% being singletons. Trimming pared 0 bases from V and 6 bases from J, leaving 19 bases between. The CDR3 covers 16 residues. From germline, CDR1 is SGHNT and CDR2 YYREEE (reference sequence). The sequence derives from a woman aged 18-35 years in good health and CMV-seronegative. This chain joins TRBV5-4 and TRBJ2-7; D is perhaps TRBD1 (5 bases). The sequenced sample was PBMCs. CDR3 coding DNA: TGTGCCAGCAGCTTGGTTCAGGGTGGTGGGGCAAGCGAGCAGTACTTC. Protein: CASSLVQGGGASEQYF.